Below are 23 T cell receptor beta chains sequenced from a single sample in a study of early T cells in non-severe SARS-CoV-2 infection. TCRdb redid the calling of the 5' RACE reads with MiXCR, one entry per CDR3 protein. The data contain more than 75,000 distinct CDR3 sequences, about 13% of them singletons. The sequenced sample consisted of whole blood. The source is an adult who was a healthcare worker with PCR-confirmed SARS-CoV-2 infection or an uninfected control (not recorded which).

The chain recombines TRBV11-1 with TRBJ2-4; 8 bases fit TRBD1. This CDR3 contains 14 residues. V trimming: 5 bases; J trimming: 7 bases; junction bases outside the gene matches: 7. CDR1 and CDR2 from the germline V gene are SGHAT and FQDESV (reference sequence). As DNA, the CDR3 is TGTGCCAGCAGCCCTACGACAGGGGAGAACATTCAGTACTTC. It codes for CASSPTTGENIQYF.

The CDR3 protein is CASSTSQRVDTQYF. For the CDR3, the DNA is TGTGCCAGTAGTACCAGCCAAAGGGTCGATACGCAGTATTTT. The chain uses TRBV19 and TRBJ2-3, with D uncertain. Germline CDR1 reads LNHDA; CDR2 reads SQIVND (reference sequence). This CDR3 has 14 residues. The ends were cut back, 4 bases at V and 6 bases at J, with 14 bases in the middle.

The chain carries TRBV2 and TRBJ1-1; the D is unclear. This CDR3 is built from 11 residues. Deletions cut 1 base from V and 10 bases from J, with 7 bases between. Germline V lookup: CDR1 SNHLY, CDR2 FYNNEI. As DNA, the CDR3 is TGTGCCAGCAGTGAAGTCGTTAGAGCTTTCTTT. Its translation is CASSEVVRAFF.

This clonotype was detected only a few times. The chain links TRBV7-8 to TRBJ1-1; D gene ambiguous. The V gene's germline CDR1 is SGHVS and CDR2 FQNEAQ. The CDR3 spans 17 residues. V lost 4 bases and J 0 bases, leaving 18 bases between the germline ends. CDR3 sequence reads: CASSSEVVGVMNTEAFF. The CDR3, as DNA: TGTGCCAGCAGCTCAGAAGTAGTTGGCGTAATGAACACTGAAGCTTTCTTT.

The sample holds a few counts of this clonotype. The rearrangement links TRBV6-6 to TRBJ1-2, with D possibly TRBD1 on 6 matching bases. With 2 bases removed from V and 5 bases from J, the gap between germline ends came to 21 bases. Per the germline V gene, CDR1 is MNHNY and CDR2 is SVGAGI (reference sequence). The CDR3 runs 17 residues. In DNA, the CDR3 is TGTGCCAGCAGTTACAATCCCGCGGCAGGGGAGGGGTATGGCTACACCTTC. Its protein product is CASSYNPAAGEGYGYTF.

The chain is built from TRBV7-2 and TRBJ2-4; D gene ambiguous. Trimming removed 1 base at V and 13 bases at J, with 8 bases between. The CDR3 totals 11 residues. Germline V gene sequence: CDR1 SGHTA, CDR2 FQGNSA. CDR3 sequence: CASSLEARQYF. The CDR3 bases are TGTGCCAGCAGCTTAGAGGCCAGGCAGTACTTC.

This sequence joins TRBV29-1 and TRBJ1-2; TRBD1 agrees at 8 bases. The CDR3 contains 13 residues. V trimming: 7 bases; J trimming: 3 bases; junction bases outside the gene matches: 7. CDR1 and CDR2 from the germline V gene are SQVTM and ANQGSEA. CDR3 region: CSARTGTYYGYTF. CDR3 DNA: TGCAGCGCCCGGACAGGGACCTACTATGGCTACACCTTC.

Only a few counts were recorded for this clonotype. V usage is TRBV7-9 and J usage is TRBJ1-1, with TRBD1 as a possible D gene (5 bases). V shed 0 bases and J shed 5 bases, with 10 bases lying between them. Germline V gene lookup returns CDR1 SEHNR and CDR2 FQNEAQ (reference sequence). This CDR3 is built from 14 residues. CDR3 sequence: CASSLAGEVTEAFF. The CDR3 coding sequence is TGTGCCAGCAGCTTAGCGGGGGAGGTAACTGAAGCTTTCTTT.

CDR3 sequence reads: CASSPMTVTYGYTF. The CDR3 coding sequence is TGTGCCAGCAGTCCGATGACAGTGACCTATGGCTACACCTTC. The J gene is TRBJ1-2, the V gene TRBV12-3 or TRBV12-4, with D maybe TRBD1 (5 bases). The CDR3 is 14 residues long. The V and J ends lost 5 bases and 4 bases respectively, with 14 bases between them.

This rearrangement joins TRBV5-1 to TRBJ2-2, with D possibly TRBD1 on 5 matching bases. The CDR3 has 12 amino acids. V was clipped by 4 bases and J by 8 bases, with 9 bases between them. Germline CDR1 SGHRS, CDR2 YFSETQ. CDR3 bases: TGCGCCAGCAGCCCAGGACAAGGGGAGCTGTTTTTT. This translates into CASSPGQGELFF.

This clonotype has a handful of counts. The rearrangement uses TRBV7-3 and TRBJ2-1; 11 bases agree with TRBD2. The ends lost 5 bases at V and 9 bases at J; junction bases unmatched: 12. This CDR3 is 16 amino acids long. Germline V CDR1 and CDR2: SGHTA, FQGTGA. Here the CDR3 DNA reads TGTGCCAGCAGCCCCTCGGGGGGACTAGCGGTAGGTGAGCAGTTCTTC. This translates into CASSPSGGLAVGEQFF. The full variable domain, with the rest looked up from reference TRBV7-3 and TRBJ2-1, is GAGVSQTPSNKVTEKGKYVELRCDPISGHTALYWYRQSLGQGPEFLIYFQGTGAADDSGLPNDRFFAVRPEGSVSTLKIQRTERGDSAVYLCASSPSGGLAVGEQFFGPGTRLTVL.

The rearrangement uses TRBV15 and TRBJ1-1; TRBD1 might be the D (6 bases). This CDR3 is built from 14 residues. Germline V gives CDR1 LNHNV, CDR2 YYDKDF (reference sequence). V lost 8 bases to trimming and J lost 0 bases, with 13 bases between them. CDR3 coding DNA: TGTGCCACCTCGCAGGGGCGGTTGAACACTGAAGCTTTCTTT. Its translation: CATSQGRLNTEAFF. The whole variable domain, remainder taken from reference TRBV15 and TRBJ1-1, is DAMVIQNPRYQVTQFGKPVTLSCSQTLNHNVMYWYQQKSSQAPKLLFHYYDKDFNNEADTPDNFQSRRPNTSFCFLDIRSPGLGDTAMYLCATSQGRLNTEAFFGQGTRLTVV.

This clonotype was recorded a few times. This CDR3 reads CASSRSLAGGRADTQYF. The CDR3 DNA sequence: TGTGCCAGCAGCCGGTCTCTAGCGGGGGGGCGCGCAGATACGCAGTATTTT. The J gene is TRBJ2-3, the V gene TRBV3-1; 12 bases are a match to TRBD2. Germline assignment: CDR1 LGHDT and CDR2 YNNKEL (reference sequence). The trim removed 4 bases at V and 4 bases at J, leaving 9 bases unmatched. This CDR3 comprises 17 residues.

This rearrangement joins TRBV29-1 to TRBJ2-7, with 9 bases matching TRBD1. In germline, CDR1 is SQVTM, CDR2 ANQGSEA. With V trimmed by 0 bases and J by 2 bases, 2 bases remained unmatched. The CDR3 spans 14 residues. CDR3 sequence: CSVEEGTGPYEQYF. The CDR3 DNA reads as TGCAGCGTTGAAGAAGGGACAGGGCCCTACGAGCAGTACTTC.

In its sample, this clonotype was seen many times. The chain employs TRBV28 and TRBJ1-2, with unresolved D. Per the germline V gene, CDR1 is MDHEN and CDR2 is SYDVKM. The CDR3 covers 15 residues. V was pared by 5 bases and J by 4 bases, with 17 bases between. CDR3: CASSPLGLDFYGYTF. As DNA, the CDR3 is TGTGCCAGCAGTCCTCTAGGTTTGGACTTCTATGGCTACACCTTC.

Only a few counts were recorded for this clonotype. The chain has TRBV28 and TRBJ2-3; TRBD2 is a possible D gene (5 bases). The germline V gene encodes CDR1 MDHEN and CDR2 SYDVKM. Deletions cut 2 bases from V and 2 bases from J, with 14 bases between. The length of the CDR3 is 16 residues. As DNA, the CDR3 is TGTGCCAGCAGTTTACGGAGGACCGCCCTCACAGATACGCAGTATTTT. It codes for CASSLRRTALTDTQYF.

The chain has TRBV7-8 and TRBJ2-3; D unclear. CDR3 length equals 16 residues. Germline CDR1 and CDR2: SGHVS and FQNEAQ. Trimming took off 2 bases at V and 3 bases at J, with 15 bases between the two ends. The CDR3 here is CASSLLAGSSTDTQYF. In DNA form, the CDR3 reads TGTGCCAGCAGCTTATTGGCAGGCAGTAGTACAGATACGCAGTATTTT.

This chain joins TRBV20-1 and TRBJ1-1, with D hard to call. Looked up from germline, CDR1 is DFQATT and CDR2 is SNEGSKA (reference sequence). CDR3 size: 13 residues. V lost 0 bases, J lost 3 bases, and 8 bases lay in between. CDR3 loop: CSARDRADTEAFF. CDR3 coding DNA: TGCAGTGCTAGAGATCGCGCGGACACTGAAGCTTTCTTT.

This clonotype appeared many times. This rearrangement joins TRBV6-1 to TRBJ2-2; D assignment may be TRBD1 or TRBD2 (6 bases each). Germline assignment: CDR1 MNHNS and CDR2 SASEGT. The V end lost 3 bases, the J end lost 7 bases, and 15 bases lay between the germline ends. This CDR3 has 15 amino acids. CDR3 nucleotide sequence: TGTGCCAGCAGTGAGTCGGGGGCAGCTTACGGGGAGCTGTTTTTT. This encodes CASSESGAAYGELFF.

This chain links TRBV4-1 with TRBJ1-1, with D uncertain. Trimming took 4 bases from V and 2 from J, leaving 11 bases between them. Germline V CDR1 and CDR2: MGHRA, YSYEKL. The CDR3 loop spans 14 amino acids. In DNA, the CDR3 is TGCGCCAGCAGCCGTGTCCGGGGAAACACTGAAGCTTTCTTT. Its protein is CASSRVRGNTEAFF.

In this sample, this clonotype turned up many times. V usage is TRBV18 and J usage is TRBJ2-1, with 9 bases lining up with TRBD2. Germline values: CDR1 KGHSH, CDR2 LQKENI. V lost 3 bases and J lost 0; bases outside the gene matches: 6. The CDR3 has 17 amino acids. CDR3 amino acids: CASSPRLAVSSYNEQFF. The CDR3 DNA follows: TGTGCCAGCTCACCGCGACTAGCGGTAAGCTCCTACAATGAGCAGTTCTTC. The full variable domain, in which reference TRBV18 and TRBJ2-1 provide the parts outside the CDR3, is NAGVMQNPRHLVRRRGQEARLRCSPMKGHSHVYWYRQLPEEGLKFMVYLQKENIIDESGMPKERFSAEFPKEGPSILRIQQVVRGDSAAYFCASSPRLAVSSYNEQFFGPGTRLTVL.

This clonotype was seen a few times. The rearrangement joins TRBV10-2 to TRBJ1-1, with TRBD1 identical over 9 bases. V was pared by 2 bases and J by 0 bases, with 4 bases of the junction left unmatched. The germline V gene has CDR1 WSHSY and CDR2 SAAADI. The CDR3 runs to 16 residues. As DNA, the CDR3 is TGCGCCAGCAGTGAGGGGACAGGGCTCTTGAACACTGAAGCTTTCTTT. Its protein is CASSEGTGLLNTEAFF.

The table lists this clonotype with a few counts. The V gene is TRBV25-1, the J gene TRBJ1-4; 7 nucleotides align to TRBD1. The V gene's germline CDR1 is MGHDK and CDR2 SYGVNS. CDR3 length equals 18 residues. V lost 7 bases and J lost 0; bases outside the gene matches: 14. In DNA, the CDR3 is TGTGCCAGCATTTCCCAGGGACAGAGTGGCGCAACTAATGAAAAACTGTTTTTT. This codes for CASISQGQSGATNEKLFF.